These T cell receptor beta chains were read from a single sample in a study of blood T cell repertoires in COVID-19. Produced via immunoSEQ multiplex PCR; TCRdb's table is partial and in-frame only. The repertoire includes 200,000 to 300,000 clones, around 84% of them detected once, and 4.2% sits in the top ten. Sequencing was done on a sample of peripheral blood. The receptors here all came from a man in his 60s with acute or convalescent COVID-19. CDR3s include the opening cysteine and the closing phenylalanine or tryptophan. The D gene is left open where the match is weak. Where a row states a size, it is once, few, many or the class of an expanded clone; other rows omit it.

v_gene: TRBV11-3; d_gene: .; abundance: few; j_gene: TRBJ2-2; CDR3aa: CASSLAYGELFF; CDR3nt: TGTGCCAGCAGCTTAGCCTACGGGGAGCTGTTTTTT
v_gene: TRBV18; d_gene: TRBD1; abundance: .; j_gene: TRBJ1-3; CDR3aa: CASSPPGTVSGNTIYF; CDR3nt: TGTGCCAGCTCACCACCCGGGACAGTCTCTGGAAACACCATATATTTT
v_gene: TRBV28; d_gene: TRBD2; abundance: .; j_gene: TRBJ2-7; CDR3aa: CASSLKASGRYEQYF; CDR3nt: TGTGCCAGCAGTTTGAAGGCTAGCGGGAGATACGAGCAGTACTTC
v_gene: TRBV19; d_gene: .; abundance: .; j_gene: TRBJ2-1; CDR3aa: CAIHDPGDYYNEQFF; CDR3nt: TGTGCCATTCACGATCCAGGGGATTACTACAATGAGCAGTTCTTC
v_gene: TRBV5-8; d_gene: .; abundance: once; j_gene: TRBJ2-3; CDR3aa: CASSSWTPSTDTQYF; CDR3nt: TGTGCCAGCAGCTCCTGGACTCCAAGCACAGATACGCAGTATTTT
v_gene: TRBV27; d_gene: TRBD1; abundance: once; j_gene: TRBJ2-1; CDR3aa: CASSPPWDRGYNEQFF; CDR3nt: TGTGCCAGCAGCCCACCCTGGGACAGGGGTTACAATGAGCAGTTCTTC
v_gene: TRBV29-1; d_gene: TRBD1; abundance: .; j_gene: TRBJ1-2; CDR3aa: CSVGGQSYGYTF; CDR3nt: TGCAGCGTTGGGGGACAGAGCTATGGCTACACCTTC
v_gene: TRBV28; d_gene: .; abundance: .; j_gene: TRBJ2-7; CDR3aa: CASSLSRVEEGYEQYF; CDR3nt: TGTGCCAGCAGTTTAAGCAGAGTTGAGGAGGGCTACGAGCAGTACTTC
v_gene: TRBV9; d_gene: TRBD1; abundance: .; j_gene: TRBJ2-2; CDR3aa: CASSVGTGGGDTGELFF; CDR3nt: TGTGCCAGCAGCGTAGGGACAGGGGGCGGGGACACCGGGGAGCTGTTTTTT
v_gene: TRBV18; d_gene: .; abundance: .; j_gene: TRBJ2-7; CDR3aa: CASEASYPSYEQYF; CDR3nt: TGTGCCAGCGAGGCTTCTTACCCCTCCTACGAGCAGTACTTC
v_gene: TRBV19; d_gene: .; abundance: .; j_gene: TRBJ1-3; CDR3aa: CASSIVSSSGNTIYF; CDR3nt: TGTGCCAGTAGTATAGTCTCGAGCTCTGGAAACACCATATATTTT
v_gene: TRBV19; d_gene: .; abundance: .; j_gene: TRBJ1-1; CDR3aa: CASCPQATAEAFF; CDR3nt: TGTGCCAGTTGTCCACAGGCTACCGCTGAAGCTTTCTTT
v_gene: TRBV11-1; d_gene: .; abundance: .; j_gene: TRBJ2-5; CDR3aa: CASSFQGGQETQYF; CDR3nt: TGTGCCAGCAGCTTCCAGGGGGGTCAAGAGACCCAGTACTTC
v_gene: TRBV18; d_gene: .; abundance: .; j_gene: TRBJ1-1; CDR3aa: CASSPLSPGGGLMNTEAFF; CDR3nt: TGTGCCAGCTCACCCCTATCGCCGGGGGGGGGCCTCATGAACACTGAAGCTTTCTTT
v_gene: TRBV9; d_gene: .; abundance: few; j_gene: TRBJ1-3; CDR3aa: CASSVVPADSGNTIYF; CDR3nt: TGTGCCAGCAGCGTAGTCCCTGCAGACTCTGGAAACACCATATATTTT
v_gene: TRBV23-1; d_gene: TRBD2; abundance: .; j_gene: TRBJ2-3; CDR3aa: CASSQVLAGNTDTQYF; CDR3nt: TGCGCCAGCAGTCAGGTACTAGCGGGCAACACAGATACGCAGTATTTT
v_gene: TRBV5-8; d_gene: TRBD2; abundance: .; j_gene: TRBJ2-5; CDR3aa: CASSLPSGGPGETQYF; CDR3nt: TGTGCCAGCAGCTTGCCTAGCGGGGGGCCGGGAGAGACCCAGTACTTC
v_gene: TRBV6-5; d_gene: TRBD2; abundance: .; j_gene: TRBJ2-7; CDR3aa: CASILAGGLYEQYF; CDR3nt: TGTGCCAGCATTCTAGCGGGAGGACTCTACGAGCAGTACTTC
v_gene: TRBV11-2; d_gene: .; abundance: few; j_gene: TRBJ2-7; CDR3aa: CASSLEGAGTLYEQYF; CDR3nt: TGTGCCAGCAGCTTAGAGGGAGCGGGTACACTTTACGAGCAGTACTTC
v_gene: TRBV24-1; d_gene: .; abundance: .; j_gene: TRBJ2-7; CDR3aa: CATSDPQAPYEQYF; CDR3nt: TGTGCCACCAGTGACCCCCAGGCCCCCTACGAGCAGTACTTC
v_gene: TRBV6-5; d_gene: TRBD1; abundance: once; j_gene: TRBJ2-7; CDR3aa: CASSSKTGGYEQYF; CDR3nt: TGTGCCAGCAGCTCGAAGACAGGGGGTTACGAGCAGTACTTC
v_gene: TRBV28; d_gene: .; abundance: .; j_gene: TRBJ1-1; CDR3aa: CASSLLLEGPNTEAFF; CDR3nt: TGTGCCAGCAGTTTATTGTTAGAGGGCCCGAACACTGAAGCTTTCTTT
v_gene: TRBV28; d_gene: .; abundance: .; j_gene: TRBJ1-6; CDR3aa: CASSERTGLDNSPLHF; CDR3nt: TGTGCCAGCAGTGAACGAACAGGGCTGGATAATTCACCCCTCCACTTT
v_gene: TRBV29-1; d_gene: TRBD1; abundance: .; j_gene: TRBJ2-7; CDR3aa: CSARRDRGDYEQYF; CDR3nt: TGCAGCGCCCGCCGGGACAGGGGGGACTACGAGCAGTACTTC
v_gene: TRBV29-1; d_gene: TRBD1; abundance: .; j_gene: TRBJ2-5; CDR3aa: CSVQEGGPEETQYF; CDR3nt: TGCAGCGTCCAGGAAGGGGGCCCAGAAGAGACCCAGTACTTC
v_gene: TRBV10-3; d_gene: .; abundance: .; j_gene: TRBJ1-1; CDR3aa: CAISVQGRPTEAFF; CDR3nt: TGTGCCATCAGTGTTCAGGGGCGGCCCACTGAAGCTTTCTTT
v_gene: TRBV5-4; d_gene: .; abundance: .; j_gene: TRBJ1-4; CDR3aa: CATRTDPATNEKLFF; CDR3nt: TGTGCCACTCGGACAGACCCTGCAACTAATGAAAAACTGTTTTTT
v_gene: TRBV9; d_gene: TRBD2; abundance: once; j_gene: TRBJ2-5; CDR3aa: CASSVGGSFQRETQYF; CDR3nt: TGTGCCAGCAGCGTCGGCGGGAGCTTTCAGCGAGAGACCCAGTACTTC
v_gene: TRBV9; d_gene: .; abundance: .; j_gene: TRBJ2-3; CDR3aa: CASSALQGADTQYF; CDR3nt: TGTGCCAGCAGCGCCTTACAGGGTGCAGATACGCAGTATTTT
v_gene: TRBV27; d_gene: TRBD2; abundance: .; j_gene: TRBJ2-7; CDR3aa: CASSLGWGTSSYEQYF; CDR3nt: TGTGCCAGCAGTTTAGGGTGGGGGACTAGCAGCTACGAGCAGTACTTC
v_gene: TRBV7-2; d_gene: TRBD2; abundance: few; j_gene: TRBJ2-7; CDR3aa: CASSLGTSGVYEQYF; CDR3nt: TGTGCCAGCAGCTTAGGGACTAGCGGGGTTTACGAGCAGTACTTC
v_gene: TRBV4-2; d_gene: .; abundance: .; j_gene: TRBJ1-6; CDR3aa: CASSQVSLNNSPLHF; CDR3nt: TGTGCCAGCAGCCAAGTATCACTTAATAATTCACCCCTCCACTTT
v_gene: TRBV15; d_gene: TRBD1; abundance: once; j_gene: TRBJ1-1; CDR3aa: CATSGDRDTEAFF; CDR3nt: TGTGCCACCAGCGGTGACAGGGATACTGAAGCTTTCTTT
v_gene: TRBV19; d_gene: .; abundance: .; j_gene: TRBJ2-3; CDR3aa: CASSPHTDTQYF; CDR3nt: TGTGCCAGTAGTCCCCACACAGATACGCAGTATTTT
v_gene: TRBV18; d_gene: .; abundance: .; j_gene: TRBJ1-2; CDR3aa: CASSPGPGANYGYTF; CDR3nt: TGTGCCAGCTCACCGGGTCCAGGGGCGAACTATGGCTACACCTTC
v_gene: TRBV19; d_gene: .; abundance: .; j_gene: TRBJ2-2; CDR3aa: CASSDQGYPNTGELFF; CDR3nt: TGTGCCAGTAGCGACCAGGGGTATCCGAACACCGGGGAGCTGTTTTTT
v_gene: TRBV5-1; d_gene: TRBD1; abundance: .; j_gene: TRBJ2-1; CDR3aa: CASSPQGYDEQFF; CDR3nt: TGCGCCAGCAGCCCACAGGGGTACGATGAGCAGTTCTTC
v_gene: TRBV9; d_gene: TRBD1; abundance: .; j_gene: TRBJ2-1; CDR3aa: CASSVEGGGNEQFF; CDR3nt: TGTGCCAGCAGCGTAGAAGGGGGCGGGAATGAGCAGTTCTTC
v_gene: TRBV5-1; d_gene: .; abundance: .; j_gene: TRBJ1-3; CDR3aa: CASSPPYGGNTIYF; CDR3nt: TGCGCCAGCAGCCCCCCATACGGGGGAAACACCATATATTTT
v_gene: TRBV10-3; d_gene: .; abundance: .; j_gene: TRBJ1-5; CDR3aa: CAISEGLESKEQPQHF; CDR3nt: TGTGCCATCAGTGAGGGACTCGAATCTAAGGAGCAGCCCCAGCATTTT
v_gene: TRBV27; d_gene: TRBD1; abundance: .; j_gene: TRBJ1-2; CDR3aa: CASSLQGQPNYGYTF; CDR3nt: TGTGCCAGCAGTTTACAGGGACAGCCTAACTATGGCTACACCTTC
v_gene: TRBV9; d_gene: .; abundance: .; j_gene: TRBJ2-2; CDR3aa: CASSATPPFSVVGELFF; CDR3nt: TGTGCCAGCAGCGCCACACCCCCATTTAGCGTCGTCGGGGAGCTGTTTTTT
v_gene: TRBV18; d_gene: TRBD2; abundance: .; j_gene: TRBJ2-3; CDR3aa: CASSPTSGPDTQYF; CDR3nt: TGTGCCAGCTCACCGACTAGCGGCCCAGATACGCAGTATTTT
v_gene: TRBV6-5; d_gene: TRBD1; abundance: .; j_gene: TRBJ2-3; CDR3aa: CASSYDRDRGTDTQYF; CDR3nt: TGTGCCAGCAGTTACGACCGGGACAGGGGGACAGATACGCAGTATTTT
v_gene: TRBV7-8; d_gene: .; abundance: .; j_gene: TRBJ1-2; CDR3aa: CASSLDGPEGGYTF; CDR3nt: TGTGCCAGCAGCTTAGATGGGCCGGAGGGTGGCTACACCTTC
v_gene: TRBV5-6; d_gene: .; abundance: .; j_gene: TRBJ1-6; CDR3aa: CASSLRGAMNSPLHF; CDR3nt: TGTGCCAGCAGCTTGCGGGGAGCGATGAATTCACCCCTCCACTTT
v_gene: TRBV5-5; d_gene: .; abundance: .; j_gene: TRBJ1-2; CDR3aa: CASRRLPYDRLGGYTF; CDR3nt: TGTGCCAGCAGGCGCCTCCCTTACGACAGGCTTGGAGGCTACACCTTC
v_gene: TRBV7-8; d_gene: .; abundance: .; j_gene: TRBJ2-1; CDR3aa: CASSLERAEYSYNEQFF; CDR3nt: TGTGCCAGCAGCTTAGAGCGGGCGGAATACTCCTACAATGAGCAGTTCTTC
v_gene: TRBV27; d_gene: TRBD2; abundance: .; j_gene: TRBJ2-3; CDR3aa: CASSLVSSGRRADTQYF; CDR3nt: TGTGCCAGCAGTTTAGTCTCTAGCGGGAGGAGGGCAGATACGCAGTATTTT
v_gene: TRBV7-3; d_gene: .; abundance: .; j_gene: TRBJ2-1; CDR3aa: CASSSSGSGSYNEQFF; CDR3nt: TGTGCCAGCAGCTCCTCGGGCAGCGGGTCCTACAATGAGCAGTTCTTC
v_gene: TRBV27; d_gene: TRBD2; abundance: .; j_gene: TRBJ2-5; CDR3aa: CASSSPSGRYQETQYF; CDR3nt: TGTGCCAGCAGTTCTCCTAGCGGGAGGTACCAAGAGACCCAGTACTTC
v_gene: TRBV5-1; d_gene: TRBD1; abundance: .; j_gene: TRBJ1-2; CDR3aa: CASTRDRADGYTF; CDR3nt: TGCGCCAGCACCCGGGACAGGGCTGACGGCTACACCTTC